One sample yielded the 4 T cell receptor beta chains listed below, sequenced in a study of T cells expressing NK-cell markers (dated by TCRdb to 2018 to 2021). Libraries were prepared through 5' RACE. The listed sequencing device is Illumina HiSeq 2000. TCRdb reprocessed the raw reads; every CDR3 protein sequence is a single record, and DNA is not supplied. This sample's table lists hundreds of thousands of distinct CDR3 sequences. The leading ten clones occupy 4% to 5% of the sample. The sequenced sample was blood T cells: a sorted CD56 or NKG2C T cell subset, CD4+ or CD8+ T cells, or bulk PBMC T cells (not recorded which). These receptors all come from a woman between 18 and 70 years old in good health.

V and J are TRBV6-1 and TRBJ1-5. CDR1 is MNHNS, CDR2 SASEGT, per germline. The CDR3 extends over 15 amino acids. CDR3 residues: CASRSTDYSNQPQHF.

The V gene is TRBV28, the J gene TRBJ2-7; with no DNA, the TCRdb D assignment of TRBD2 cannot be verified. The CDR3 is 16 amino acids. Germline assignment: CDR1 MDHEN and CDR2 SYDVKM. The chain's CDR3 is CASSRSTSGGLYEQYF.

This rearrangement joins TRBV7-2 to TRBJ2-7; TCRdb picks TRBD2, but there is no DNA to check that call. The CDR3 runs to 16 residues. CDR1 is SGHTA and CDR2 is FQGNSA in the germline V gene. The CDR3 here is CASSLGLGLAVYEQYF.

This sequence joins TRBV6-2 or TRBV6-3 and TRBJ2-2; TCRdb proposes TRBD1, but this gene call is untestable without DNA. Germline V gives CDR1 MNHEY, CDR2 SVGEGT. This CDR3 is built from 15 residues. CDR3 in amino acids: CASSYDPGRSGELFF.